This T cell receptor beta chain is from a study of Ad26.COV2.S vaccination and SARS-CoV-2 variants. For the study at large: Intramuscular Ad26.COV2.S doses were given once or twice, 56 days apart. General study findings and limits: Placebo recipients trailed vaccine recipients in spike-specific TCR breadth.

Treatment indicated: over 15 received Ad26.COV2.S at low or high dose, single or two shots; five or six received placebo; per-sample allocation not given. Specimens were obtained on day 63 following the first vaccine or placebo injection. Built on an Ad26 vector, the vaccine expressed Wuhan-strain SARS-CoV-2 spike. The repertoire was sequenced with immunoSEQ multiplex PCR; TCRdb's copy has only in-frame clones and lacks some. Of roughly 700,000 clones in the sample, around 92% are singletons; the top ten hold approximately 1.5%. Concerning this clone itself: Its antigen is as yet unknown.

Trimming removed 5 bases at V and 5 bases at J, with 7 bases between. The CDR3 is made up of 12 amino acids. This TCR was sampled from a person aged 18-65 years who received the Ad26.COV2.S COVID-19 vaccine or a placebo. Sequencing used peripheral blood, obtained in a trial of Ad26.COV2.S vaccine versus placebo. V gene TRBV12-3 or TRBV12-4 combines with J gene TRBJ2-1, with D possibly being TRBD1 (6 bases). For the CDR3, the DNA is TGTGCCAGCAGTAGGGGGAACAATGAGCAGTTCTTC. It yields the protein CASSRGNNEQFF.